A single sample gave rise to the 3 T cell receptor beta chains below, sequenced in a study of T cell clones after liver transplantation. Sequencing used immunoSEQ multiplex PCR; TCRdb keeps in-frame clones, though not all of them. The sample contains just over 80,000 clones, roughly four fifths of which appear only once. Sequences were derived from CD4+ T cells from blood, sampled around 42 months after liver transplant. The receptors were gathered from a human patient who received a liver transplant. A subset of T cells may come from the graft donor.

The V call is TRBV7-8, the J call TRBJ1-2; D perhaps matches TRBD1 (6 bases). Trimming removed 4 bases from V and 1 base from J, with 16 bases in between. Per germline, CDR1 SGHVS and CDR2 FQNEAQ. CDR3 length equals 16 residues. This chain's CDR3 is CASSSTRTEHNYGYTF. The CDR3 DNA follows: TGTGCCAGCAGCTCTACCCGGACAGAACATAACTATGGCTACACCTTC.

The chain recombines TRBV6-5 with TRBJ1-2; 9 nucleotides line up with TRBD1. The CDR3 contains 15 residues. The junction had 10 bases not matched to a gene; V was cut back by 6 bases and J by 5 bases. The germline V gene encodes CDR1 MNHEY and CDR2 SVGAGI. CDR3 protein: CASSEDRGPVYGYTF. The CDR3 coding sequence is TGTGCCAGCAGCGAGGACAGGGGCCCCGTATATGGCTACACCTTC.

The V gene is TRBV20-1, the J gene TRBJ1-1; D call uncertain. Trimming stripped 7 bases from V and 2 bases from J, with 8 bases between. This CDR3 spans 11 amino acids. Germline V gene data show CDR1 as DFQATT and CDR2 as SNEGSKA (reference sequence). The CDR3 region has the DNA TGCAGTGAAGCGGTTAACACTGAAGCTTTCTTT. Protein sequence: CSEAVNTEAFF.